These 17 T cell receptor beta chains were all obtained from the same sample, sequenced in a study of OX40 agonist ivuxolimab in advanced cancers. TCRdb keeps only in-frame clones here, not all; method: immunoSEQ multiplex PCR. The profile shows under 85,000 clones, around 86% of them singletons. Material: CD4+ or CD8+ T cells sorted from blood, obtained in a trial of the OX40 agonist ivuxolimab. The receptors shown here come from an adult with an advanced solid tumor such as melanoma, head and neck, liver or kidney cancer.

The V and J genes are TRBV28 and TRBJ2-2; D may correspond to TRBD1 or TRBD2 (5 bases each). The germline V gene encodes CDR1 MDHEN and CDR2 SYDVKM. V was shortened by 8 bases and J by 7 bases, with 17 bases between the two germline ends. The CDR3 is made up of 14 amino acids. Here the CDR3 reads CASDGTASGGELFF. For the CDR3, the DNA is TGTGCCAGCGATGGGACCGCGTCAGGCGGGGAGCTGTTTTTT. Complete variable domain (other parts from reference TRBV28 and TRBJ2-2): DVKVTQSSRYLVKRTGEKVFLECVQDMDHENMFWYRQDPGLGLRLIYFSYDVKMKEKGDIPEGYSVSREKKERFSLILESASTNQTSMYLCASDGTASGGELFFGEGSRLTVL.

The rearrangement links TRBV5-1 to TRBJ1-3, with unresolved D. The DNA matches TRBJ2-2 better at its end, which makes the J call doubtful. The germline V gene has CDR1 SGHRS and CDR2 YFSETQ. This CDR3 has 16 residues. CDR3 loop: CASSLRGSFGTGELFF. CDR3 coding DNA: TGCGCCAGCAGCTTGCGAGGCAGCTTCGGGACCGGGGAGCTGTTTTTT.

The chain joins TRBV5-4 to TRBJ1-1; a possible D gene is TRBD1 (5 bases). This CDR3 spans 14 amino acids. Trimming removed 0 bases from V and 4 bases from J, with 10 bases in between. The germline gives CDR1 SGHNT, CDR2 YYREEE (reference sequence). Written as DNA, the CDR3 is TGTGCCAGCAGCTTGGGGGGGGTTTCCACTGAAGCTTTCTTT. Protein product: CASSLGGVSTEAFF.

The chain couples TRBV28 to TRBJ1-2, with no clear D. This CDR3 has 16 amino acids. V lost 6 bases and J 5 bases, leaving 22 bases between the germline ends. CDR1 is MDHEN, CDR2 SYDVKM, per germline. The CDR3 nucleotides read TGTGCCAGCAGACCAGGAGGGCCGGCAAAAGCTTATGGCTACACCTTC. Translated, it gives CASRPGGPAKAYGYTF.

This chain connects TRBV19 to TRBJ1-5; no clear D gene. Germline V gene lookup returns CDR1 LNHDA and CDR2 SQIVND (reference sequence). The V end lost 0 bases, the J end lost 6 bases, and 6 bases lay between the germline ends. The CDR3 covers 13 residues. CDR3 loop: CASSIEEGQPQHF. In DNA, the CDR3 is TGTGCCAGTAGTATAGAGGAGGGTCAGCCCCAGCATTTT.

V usage is TRBV10-2 and J usage is TRBJ1-4, with 7 bases fitting TRBD1. Germline trimming cut 3 bases from V and 8 bases from J; bases unmatched to any gene: 12. The CDR3 loop spans 16 amino acids. Germline V CDR1 and CDR2: WSHSY, SAAADI. CDR3 loop: CASSDRPGQLIEKLFF. The CDR3 bases are TGCGCCAGCAGTGACCGACCGGGACAGTTAATCGAAAAACTGTTTTTT.

This chain uses TRBV5-6 with TRBJ2-2; D not certain. V gave up 4 bases and J gave up 3 bases, with 7 bases separating them. The germline CDR1 and CDR2 sequences are SGHDT and YYEEEE. This CDR3 comprises 13 residues. DNA of the CDR3: TGTGCCAGCAGCAATTACCACACCGGGGAGCTGTTTTTT. It is translated as CASSNYHTGELFF.

The chain joins TRBV28 to TRBJ1-3; 8 bases line up with TRBD1. With 6 bases clipped from V and 8 bases from J, the junction kept 6 bases outside the gene matches. The CDR3 has 13 residues. CDR1 is MDHEN and CDR2 is SYDVKM in the germline V gene. This CDR3 is CASSPDRGYTIYF. The CDR3 DNA follows: TGTGCCAGCAGCCCAGACAGGGGCTACACCATATATTTT.

The chain carries TRBV7-6 and TRBJ2-7, with 7 bases lining up with TRBD1. Looked up from germline, CDR1 is SGHVS and CDR2 is FNYEAQ. V lost 4 bases, J lost 0 bases, and 18 bases stayed unmatched. The CDR3 contains 19 residues. This CDR3 reads CASSSRRWGQTGNSYEQYF. DNA of the CDR3: TGTGCCAGCAGCTCGAGAAGGTGGGGCCAGACAGGGAACTCCTACGAGCAGTACTTC.

The chain couples TRBV5-8 to TRBJ2-1, with TRBD2 matching 7 bases. The germline V gene encodes CDR1 SGHTS and CDR2 YDEGEE. The CDR3 totals 17 residues. The ends lost 4 bases at V and 3 bases at J; junction bases unmatched: 13. CDR3 sequence reads: CASSLVLATSGYNEQFF. CDR3 coding DNA: TGTGCCAGCAGCCTGGTACTAGCGACTTCAGGCTACAATGAGCAGTTCTTC.

The chain employs TRBV6-1 and TRBJ2-7; 7 positions match TRBD1. The V gene end was trimmed by 1 base and the J gene end by 3 bases; junction bases not matched to a gene: 6. This CDR3 is built from 15 residues. The germline V gene has CDR1 MNHNS and CDR2 SASEGT. The CDR3: CASSEVPGQSYEQYF. CDR3 nucleotide sequence: TGTGCCAGCAGTGAAGTACCGGGACAGAGCTACGAGCAGTACTTC.

The V gene is TRBV7-9, the J gene TRBJ2-2; TRBD1 matches 10 bases. This CDR3 contains 16 residues. Germline V gene data show CDR1 as SEHNR and CDR2 as FQNEAQ (reference sequence). The trim removed 7 bases at V and 3 bases at J, leaving 8 bases unmatched. The CDR3 is CASTSSGTGDTGELFF. CDR3 DNA: TGTGCCAGCACGTCCTCCGGGACAGGGGACACCGGGGAGCTGTTTTTT.

V gene TRBV6-6 combines with J gene TRBJ2-1, with no clear D. Germline V gene sequence: CDR1 MNHNY, CDR2 SVGAGI (reference sequence). Trimming pared 4 bases from V and 3 bases from J, leaving 10 bases between. The CDR3 is 14 residues long. In DNA form, the CDR3 reads TGTGCCAGCAGTTTTAGTAGAATCTACAATGAGCAGTTCTTC. Amino acids: CASSFSRIYNEQFF.

This clone has just one count. The rearrangement uses TRBV19 and TRBJ1-2; D gene ambiguous. V was cut by 8 bases and J by 5 bases, with 18 bases left in between. The CDR3 totals 14 residues. The germline V gene has CDR1 LNHDA and CDR2 SQIVND (reference sequence). The CDR3 bases are TGTGCCAGTTGGGTCGGTGGAATGTGGTATGGCTACACCTTC. Its protein is CASWVGGMWYGYTF.

V and J are TRBV6-1 and TRBJ2-2; TRBD2 aligns across 8 bases. There are 13 residues in the CDR3. Germline loops: CDR1 MNHNS, CDR2 SASEGT. J was trimmed by 5 bases and V by 5 bases; bases with no gene match: 1. CDR3 nucleotides: TGTGCCAGCAGTCGGGGGGGAACCGGGGAGCTGTTTTTT. This gives the protein CASSRGGTGELFF.

J is TRBJ2-7 and V is TRBV4-1; a possible D gene is TRBD1 (6 bases). CDR1 and CDR2 from the germline V gene are MGHRA and YSYEKL. CDR3 length: 17 residues. Trimming left V 0 bases short and J 4 bases short, with 19 bases between. The CDR3 sequence is CASSQDLGATSGYEQYF. In DNA, the CDR3 is TGCGCCAGCAGCCAAGACCTGGGGGCTACCTCGGGGTACGAGCAGTACTTC.

This chain joins TRBV10-1 and TRBJ2-2; 10 bases map to TRBD2. This CDR3 spans 13 amino acids. Looked up from germline, CDR1 is WNHNN and CDR2 is SYGVQD (reference sequence). V dropped 11 bases and J dropped 5; count of bases not matched to a gene: 5. CDR3 nucleotide sequence: TGCGCCGCTAGCGGGAGCGGTACCGGGGAGCTGTTTTTT. As protein: CAASGSGTGELFF.